The T cell receptor (beta chain) described here comes from a study of blood T cell repertoires in COVID-19. Background on the study: There were acute and convalescent COVID-19 samples, and they came from the United States, Italy and Spain. PBMCs, B-cell-depleted T cells, or T cells provided the cDNA or gDNA that made up the material.

In the authors' methods: Amplifying reference gene primers gave estimates of nucleated cell counts. Sequencing used immunoSEQ multiplex PCR; TCRdb keeps in-frame clones, though not all of them. V and J calls and clone size come straight from that table; D and trimming were deduced from the DNA. The sample includes 220,000 or so clones, around 86% seen only once; the top ten take roughly a tenth. The CDR3 runs 16 residues. The germline V and J ends were trimmed by 2 bases and 2 bases, with 15 bases remaining between them. The germline gives CDR1 SGHVS, CDR2 FQNEAQ. Seattle researchers signed up patients amid active infection and tracked them longitudinally.

Sample: peripheral blood. This sequence joins TRBV7-8 and TRBJ2-5; tentatively, D is TRBD2 (7 bases). This TCR was recovered from a woman aged 45-59 years with COVID-19, enrolled during active disease. The CDR3 DNA reads as TGTGCCAGCAGCTTACGTCGCGGGGGCCAACAAGAGACCCAGTACTTC. It specifies CASSLRRGGQQETQYF.